This entry concerns a single T cell receptor beta chain. No DNA is shown, since the ends of the CDR3 on it are uncertain; the CDR3 is the one TCRdb lists. The data belong to a study of blood T cell repertoires in COVID-19. Looking at the study overall: The United States, Italy and Spain supplied acute and convalescent COVID-19 samples. T cells, B-cell-depleted T cells, or PBMCs supplied cDNA or gDNA.

Authors' methods: Using reference gene primer amplification, nucleated cell counts were estimated. The table came from immunoSEQ multiplex PCR; TCRdb's copy has only in-frame clones and leaves some out. V and J calls and clone size follow that table, whereas D and trimming were derived from the DNA. The sample contains approximately 320,000 clones, about 82% of which appear only once. Ends included, the CDR3 has 14 residues. CDR1 is MNHEY and CDR2 is SVGAGI in the germline V gene. V gene TRBV6-5 combines with J gene TRBJ1-5. Sequencing was carried out using peripheral blood. This clonotype was obtained from a human donor in a cohort sampled during active COVID-19. CDR3 sequence reads: CASSTSRSNQPQHF.